This is a list of T cell receptor beta chains from one sample in a study of Graves' ophthalmopathy and Graves' hyperthyroidism. TCRdb recomputed calls from the multiplex PCR reads with MiXCR, one row per CDR3 protein. The sample has a few hundred thousand distinct CDR3 sequences; roughly 17% are singletons. The sample consisted of peripheral blood. The source of these receptors is an adult woman with stable Graves' hyperthyroidism. CDR3s include the opening cysteine and the closing phenylalanine or tryptophan. A D gene is named only where the DNA matches it firmly. Clone size is stated in some rows and not others, as once, few, many or a class when expanded.

V gene	D gene	clone size	J gene	CDR3 protein	CDR3 DNA
TRBV29-1	TRBD1	.	TRBJ2-7	CSVDWTGGYEQYF	TGCAGCGTTGACTGGACAGGGGGATACGAGCAGTACTTC
TRBV7-9	.	.	TRBJ2-7	CASSSTEIYEQYF	TGTGCCAGCAGCTCAACAGAGATCTACGAGCAGTACTTC
TRBV28	.	many	TRBJ2-7	CASSPRDSNSYEQYF	TGTGCCAGCAGCCCCCGGGACTCAAACTCCTACGAGCAGTACTTC
TRBV12-3/TRBV12-4	TRBD1	many	TRBJ1-2	CASSSQGGNYGYTF	TGTGCCAGCAGTTCACAGGGGGGAAACTATGGCTACACCTTC
TRBV10-3	.	many	TRBJ2-7	CAISEGGVYEQYF	TGTGCCATCAGTGAGGGCGGGGTCTACGAGCAGTACTTC
TRBV6-5	.	many	TRBJ2-2	CASSTGRTGELFF	TGTGCCAGCAGTACCGGGCGCACCGGGGAGCTGTTTTTT
TRBV20-1	.	many	TRBJ2-5	CSARDVGGKTQYF	TGCAGTGCTAGAGATGTAGGGGGGAAGACCCAGTACTTC
TRBV20-1	TRBD2	many	TRBJ2-7	CSASGTNSYEQYF	TGCAGTGCTAGCGGGACTAACTCCTACGAGCAGTACTTC
TRBV7-9	TRBD2	few	TRBJ2-2	CASSQAGIGELFF	TGTGCCAGCAGCCAAGCGGGAATCGGGGAGCTGTTTTTT
TRBV7-2	TRBD2	few	TRBJ2-1	CASSSPRLAGGYNEQFF	TGTGCCAGCAGCTCCCCACGACTAGCGGGGGGCTACAATGAGCAGTTCTTC
TRBV2	TRBD1	many	TRBJ2-7	CASSVLEQGTSYEQYF	TGTGCCAGCAGTGTACTAGAACAGGGGACATCCTACGAGCAGTACTTC
TRBV7-8	.	many	TRBJ2-5	CASSLGDQETQYF	TGTGCCAGCAGCTTAGGGGACCAAGAGACCCAGTACTTC
TRBV5-1	.	many	TRBJ1-1	CASSARSENTEAFF	TGCGCCAGCAGCGCCCGGTCGGAGAACACTGAAGCTTTCTTT
TRBV6-5	TRBD2	many	TRBJ2-7	CASSYSNGLAGVYEQYF	TGTGCCAGCAGTTACTCGAACGGACTAGCGGGAGTCTACGAGCAGTACTTC
TRBV12-3/TRBV12-4	.	.	TRBJ2-3	CASSGTGSAGTDTQYF	TGTGCCAGCAGTGGAACAGGATCCGCCGGCACAGATACGCAGTATTTT
TRBV4-1	.	many	TRBJ2-7	CASSQRGWADEQYF	TGCGCCAGCAGCCAACGAGGTTGGGCAGACGAGCAGTACTTC
TRBV12-3/TRBV12-4	TRBD1	many	TRBJ1-5	CASSPPTGLSDQPQHF	TGTGCCAGCAGTCCCCCGACAGGGCTAAGCGATCAGCCCCAGCATTTT
TRBV7-2	TRBD1	many	TRBJ2-7	CASSLAVTGGYEQYF	TGTGCCAGCAGCTTAGCCGTGACAGGGGGCTACGAGCAGTACTTC
TRBV28	.	many	TRBJ1-3	CASSTTRTGNTIYF	TGTGCCAGCAGTACGACGAGGACTGGAAACACCATATATTTT
TRBV28	TRBD1	.	TRBJ1-5	CASGLRGQYNQPQHF	TGTGCCAGCGGTTTGAGGGGACAGTACAATCAGCCCCAGCATTTT
TRBV4-1	.	.	TRBJ2-2	CASSQVAGGDTGELFF	TGCGCCAGCAGCCAAGTCGCAGGGGGGGACACCGGGGAGCTGTTTTTT
TRBV28	TRBD2	many	TRBJ2-5	CASSKLAGGPSGTQYF	TGTGCCAGCTCTAAACTAGCGGGAGGGCCGTCAGGGACCCAGTACTTC
TRBV5-5	TRBD1	.	TRBJ1-6	CASSPDRSNSPLHF	TGTGCCAGCAGCCCGGACAGGTCCAATTCACCCCTCCACTTT
TRBV12-3/TRBV12-4	.	many	TRBJ2-5	CASSLTTIQPETQYF	TGTGCCAGCAGTTTGACCACGATCCAACCGGAGACCCAGTACTTC
TRBV19	.	many	TRBJ2-7	CASSRSPLAYEQYF	TGTGCCAGTAGTAGGTCACCACTCGCCTACGAGCAGTACTTC
TRBV6-2/TRBV6-3	.	many	TRBJ1-1	CASTYKGIAFF	TGTGCCAGCACGTACAAGGGGATCGCTTTCTTT
TRBV29-1	TRBD2	many	TRBJ2-7	CSVGLRESAYEQYF	TGCAGCGTTGGGCTGCGGGAGAGCGCCTACGAGCAGTACTTC
TRBV6-5	.	many	TRBJ1-1	CASSYRGGVTEAFF	TGTGCCAGCAGTTACCGCGGTGGGGTCACTGAAGCTTTCTTT
TRBV2	TRBD1	.	TRBJ2-7	CASSHIGQESSYEQYF	TGTGCCAGCAGTCACATCGGACAGGAAAGTTCCTACGAGCAGTACTTC
TRBV5-1	.	.	TRBJ2-7	CASSLGPGATYEQYF	TGCGCCAGCAGCTTGGGGCCAGGGGCTACCTACGAGCAGTACTTC
TRBV5-1	TRBD2	many	TRBJ2-2	CASSLTAGPTGELFF	TGCGCCAGCAGCTTGACAGCGGGACCGACCGGGGAGCTGTTTTTT
TRBV28	TRBD1	many	TRBJ2-7	CASRPGQGVRYEQYF	TGTGCCAGCAGGCCCGGACAGGGGGTACGGTACGAGCAGTACTTC
TRBV20-1	TRBD1	few	TRBJ1-1	CSAIITGTVNTEAFF	TGCAGTGCTATAATAACCGGGACAGTGAACACTGAAGCTTTCTTT
TRBV24-1	TRBD2	many	TRBJ2-5	CATSDWASGRQETQYF	TGTGCCACCAGTGATTGGGCTAGCGGGAGACAAGAGACCCAGTACTTC
TRBV20-1	.	few	TRBJ2-7	CSASFGGYYEQYF	TGCAGTGCTAGTTTCGGGGGCTACTACGAGCAGTACTTC
TRBV28	.	.	TRBJ1-2	CASSLWGERNYGYTF	TGTGCCAGCAGTTTATGGGGGGAACGGAACTATGGCTACACCTTC
TRBV7-2	TRBD1	.	TRBJ2-5	CASSLDRGSEETQYF	TGTGCCAGCAGCTTGGACAGGGGTAGTGAAGAGACCCAGTACTTC
TRBV4-1	.	many	TRBJ1-1	CASRSIGMNTEAFF	TGCGCCAGCAGAAGTATAGGCATGAACACTGAAGCTTTCTTT